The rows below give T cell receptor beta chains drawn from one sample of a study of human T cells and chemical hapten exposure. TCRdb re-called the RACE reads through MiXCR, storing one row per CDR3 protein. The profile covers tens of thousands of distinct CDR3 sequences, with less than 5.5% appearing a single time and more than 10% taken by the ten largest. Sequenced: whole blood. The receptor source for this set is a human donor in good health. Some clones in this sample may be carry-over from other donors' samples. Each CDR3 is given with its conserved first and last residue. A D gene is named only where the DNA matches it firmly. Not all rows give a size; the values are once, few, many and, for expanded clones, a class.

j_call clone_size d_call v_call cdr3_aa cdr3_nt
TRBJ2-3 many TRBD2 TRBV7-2 CASSLWPAGVRTDTQYF TGTGCCAGCAGCTTATGGCCGGCGGGGGTCCGCACAGATACGCAGTATTTT
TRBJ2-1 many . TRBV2 CASSGTGGRYNEQFF TGTGCCAGCAGTGGTACGGGGGGCCGTTACAATGAGCAGTTCTTC
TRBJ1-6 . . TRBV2 CASSEGSWGQGNSPLHF TGTGCCAGCAGTGAAGGGTCCTGGGGGCAGGGGAATTCACCCCTCCACTTT
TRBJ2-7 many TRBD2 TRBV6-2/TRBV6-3 CASSHQTSGYSYEQYF TGTGCCAGCAGTCACCAGACTAGCGGGTATTCCTACGAGCAGTACTTC
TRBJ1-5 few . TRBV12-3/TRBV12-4 CASSFSGKQPQHF TGTGCCAGCAGTTTTTCGGGGAAACAGCCCCAGCATTTT
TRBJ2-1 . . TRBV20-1 CSARVASGHEQFF TGCAGTGCTCGGGTGGCAAGTGGTCATGAGCAGTTCTTC
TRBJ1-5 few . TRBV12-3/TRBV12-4 CASSMTARVGQPQHF TGTGCCAGCAGCATGACGGCGAGGGTAGGGCAGCCCCAGCATTTT
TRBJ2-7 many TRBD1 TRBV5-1 CASSSGQGSYNEQYF TGCGCCAGCAGCTCCGGACAGGGAAGTTACAACGAGCAGTACTTC
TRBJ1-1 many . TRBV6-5 CASTSFGRTLNTEAFF TGTGCCAGCACCTCGTTCGGGAGGACGCTGAACACTGAAGCTTTCTTT
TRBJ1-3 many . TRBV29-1 CSALSSGNTIYF TGCAGCGCCCTCTCTTCTGGAAACACCATATATTTT
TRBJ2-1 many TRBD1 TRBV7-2 CASSYDRGRENEQFF TGTGCCAGCAGCTACGACAGGGGGCGAGAGAATGAGCAGTTCTTC
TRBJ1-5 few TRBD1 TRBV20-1 CSALNLQGSQPQHF TGCAGTGCTCTTAATCTACAGGGGTCTCAGCCCCAGCATTTT
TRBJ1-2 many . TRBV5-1 CASSDGRGYTF TGCGCCAGCAGTGACGGGAGAGGCTACACCTTC